Listed below are T cell receptor beta chains from one sample, sequenced in a study of blood T cell repertoires in COVID-19. TCRdb keeps only in-frame clones here, not all; method: immunoSEQ multiplex PCR. The sample consists of some 270,000 clones, approximately 90% of them appearing once. Material: PBMCs or T cells enriched from blood (not recorded which). These receptors were taken from a woman aged 30 to 39 with acute COVID-19. Each CDR3 is given with its conserved first and last residue.

>TRBJ2-2|TRBV12-3/TRBV12-4
CASSPSGELFF
>TRBJ2-1|TRBV4-1
CASSPRTGLDEQFF
>TRBJ1-2|TRBV12-3/TRBV12-4
CASSFAITGSYTF
>TRBJ2-3|TRBV2
CASGGDTQYF
>TRBJ2-7|TRBV9
CASSVGGQGSYEQYF
>TRBJ1-4|TRBV4-3
CASSRRQGGEKLFF
>TRBJ2-7|TRBV28
CASSLQTSNYEQYF
>TRBJ1-3|TRBV28
CASSSGSGGKESGNTIYF
>TRBJ1-1|TRBV18
CASSPMREGEAFF
>TRBJ2-3|TRBV7-2
CASRPLAGGSASTDTQYF
>TRBJ2-4|TRBV27
CASSSRTEAKNIQYF